One and the same sample provided the 28 T cell receptor beta chains below, sequenced in a study of shared clonotypes between healthy human individuals. TCRdb's copy holds only in-frame clones and misses some; the assay was immunoSEQ multiplex PCR. The table records about 110,000 clones, roughly 70% of them present only once. Sequencing was performed on memory CD8+ T cells sorted from blood. Subset described: CD45RO+ cells pooled with CCR7-negative TemRA cells. These receptors all stem from a woman in her twenties or thirties in good health.

This clone was picked up one time. This rearrangement joins TRBV19 to TRBJ2-3; D gene uncertain. Trimming pared 7 bases from V and 1 base from J, leaving 9 bases between. Germline lookup yields CDR1 LNHDA and CDR2 SQIVND (reference sequence). The CDR3 consists of 13 residues. The CDR3 sequence: CASKGWGTDTQYF. CDR3 bases: TGTGCCAGTAAAGGTTGGGGCACAGATACGCAGTATTTT.

The chain carries TRBV15 and TRBJ1-1; TRBD1 is a possible D gene (6 bases). Trimming took off 0 bases at V and 5 bases at J, with 13 bases between the two ends. The CDR3 consists of 15 residues. Germline loops: CDR1 LNHNV, CDR2 YYDKDF (reference sequence). The CDR3 here is CATSRDSGQNTEAFF. Here the CDR3 DNA reads TGTGCCACCAGCAGAGACTCTGGACAGAATACTGAAGCTTTCTTT. Full variable domain (rest looked up from reference TRBV15 and TRBJ1-1): DAMVIQNPRYQVTQFGKPVTLSCSQTLNHNVMYWYQQKSSQAPKLLFHYYDKDFNNEADTPDNFQSRRPNTSFCFLDIRSPGLGDTAMYLCATSRDSGQNTEAFFGQGTRLTVV.

The chain combines TRBV21-1 with TRBJ1-3; whether TRBD1, the table's D call, matches the DNA was not checked. TRBV21-1 is tagged as a pseudogene. The CDR3 length is 15 residues. The chain's CDR3 is CASSELRTAGNTIYF. The DNA for the CDR3 is TGTGCCAGCAGCGAATTAAGGACAGCTGGAAACACCATATATTTT.

In its sample, this clone was seen many times. This rearrangement joins TRBV10-1 to TRBJ2-7; tentatively, D is TRBD1 or TRBD2 (5 bases each). The CDR3 contains 14 residues. The germline V and J ends were trimmed by 6 bases and 2 bases, with 14 bases remaining between them. Germline V CDR1 and CDR2: WNHNN, SYGVQD (reference sequence). The CDR3, as DNA: TGCGCCAGCAGCCGGGATCCGGGGCCCTACGAGCAGTACTTC. Translation gives CASSRDPGPYEQYF.

This chain's CDR3 is CASSEGRRDTQYF. The CDR3 DNA follows: TGCGCCAGCAGTGAAGGGCGGAGAGATACGCAGTATTTT. This chain links TRBV10-1 with TRBJ2-3; D is unclear. The CDR3 loop spans 13 amino acids. In germline, CDR1 is WNHNN, CDR2 SYGVQD (reference sequence). V was clipped by 3 bases and J by 5 bases, with 9 bases between them.

V is TRBV29-1 and J is TRBJ1-2; no clear D gene. The length of the CDR3 is 13 residues. Per the germline V gene, CDR1 is SQVTM and CDR2 is ANQGSEA. V was shortened by 0 bases and J by 4 bases, with 9 bases between the two germline ends. This chain's CDR3 is CSVEDQTSYGYTF. CDR3 in DNA: TGCAGCGTTGAAGATCAAACGAGCTATGGCTACACCTTC.

The rearrangement joins TRBV19 to TRBJ1-3; TRBD1 is a possible D gene (6 bases). Trimming shortened V by 3 bases and J by 2 bases, and 14 bases separated the two germline ends. Per the germline V gene, CDR1 is LNHDA and CDR2 is SQIVND (reference sequence). The CDR3 covers 16 residues. DNA of the CDR3: TGTGCCAGTAGTATCCCGAAGGACAGCCCTGGAAACACCATATATTTT. It translates to CASSIPKDSPGNTIYF.

This clone has just one count. A read error is likely here: a far larger clone is one base away. The chain links TRBV23-1 to TRBJ2-7; D is undetermined. TRBV23-1 is sorted into the ORF group, with uncertain function. The CDR3 length is 16 residues. V was pared by 11 bases and J by 5 bases, with 28 bases between. The CDR3: CAALKRRLRSLDEQYF. CDR3 coding DNA: TGCGCCGCCCTGAAAAGGCGTCTCCGAAGTTTGGACGAGCAGTACTTC.

This clone was recorded a few times. CDR3: CASSFGADYTF. The DNA for the CDR3 is TGTGCCAGCAGCTTCGGGGCTGACTACACCTTC. The rearrangement joins TRBV7-9 to TRBJ1-2, with D perhaps matching TRBD1 (5 bases). There are 11 residues in the CDR3. The V end lost 3 bases, the J end lost 10 bases, and 9 bases lay between the germline ends. The germline V gene has CDR1 SEHNR and CDR2 FQNEAQ (reference sequence). The full variable domain, with the rest looked up from reference TRBV7-9 and TRBJ1-2, is DTGVSQNPRHKITKRGQNVTFRCDPISEHNRLYWYRQTLGQGPEFLTYFQNEAQLEKSRLLSDRFSAERPKGSFSTLEIQRTEQGDSAMYLCASSFGADYTFGSGTRLTVV.

V usage is TRBV28 and J usage is TRBJ2-7; tentative D call: TRBD2 (6 bases). Germline CDR1 reads MDHEN; CDR2 reads SYDVKM. V gave up 2 bases and J gave up 2 bases, with 16 bases separating them. The CDR3 covers 16 residues. The CDR3: CASSLRGAGVTYEQYF. CDR3 bases: TGTGCCAGCAGTTTAAGAGGAGCGGGCGTTACCTACGAGCAGTACTTC.

This clone was counted ten times or more. The rearrangement links TRBV6-1 to TRBJ2-2, with 8 positions matching TRBD2. This CDR3 is built from 19 residues. The germline V gene encodes CDR1 MNHNS and CDR2 SASEGT. J lost 8 bases, V lost 1 base, and 18 bases had no gene match. CDR3 residues: CASSEVATGGRTAAGELFF. CDR3 sequence (DNA): TGTGCCAGCAGTGAAGTCGCGACGGGAGGGCGCACCGCTGCGGGGGAGCTGTTTTTT.

This clone appeared many times. The chain uses TRBV4-2 and TRBJ2-2; D might be TRBD2 (6 bases). The germline V and J ends were trimmed by 1 base and 3 bases, with 9 bases remaining between them. The CDR3 runs to 15 residues. Germline V lookup: CDR1 LGHNA, CDR2 YNFKEQ. The chain's CDR3 is CASSQAGVDTGELFF. The DNA of the CDR3 is TGTGCCAGCAGCCAAGCGGGAGTGGACACCGGGGAGCTGTTTTTT.

Points on this clone: The same CDR3 also results from other DNA sequences found in this sample. This rearrangement joins TRBV2 to TRBJ1-5; 7 bases fit TRBD1. CDR3 length: 15 amino acids. Germline-derived CDR1 and CDR2 are SNHLY and FYNNEI. With 5 bases clipped from V and 4 bases from J, the junction kept 8 bases outside the gene matches. The CDR3 sequence: CASSPGTASNQPQHF. CDR3 nucleotide sequence: TGTGCCAGCAGTCCCGGGACAGCATCAAATCAGCCCCAGCATTTT.

The chain joins TRBV11-2 to TRBJ2-1; the match to TRBD1 covers 7 bases. Looked up from germline, CDR1 is SGHAT and CDR2 is FQNNGV. Trimming at V came to 6 bases and at J to 4 bases, leaving 9 bases not matched to a gene. The CDR3 is 15 amino acids. This CDR3 is CASSSPGQPYNEQFF. The CDR3 DNA reads as TGTGCCAGCAGTTCCCCGGGACAGCCTTACAATGAGCAGTTCTTC.

In its sample, this clone was seen a few times. The rearrangement joins TRBV7-9 to TRBJ1-1; 7 bases agree with TRBD1. The length of the CDR3 is 15 residues. Germline loops: CDR1 SEHNR, CDR2 FQNEAQ (reference sequence). Trimming took 4 bases from V and 1 from J; bases not matched to a gene: 6. The CDR3 DNA reads as TGTGCCAGCAGCTCCTCCGGGACAGAGAACACTGAAGCTTTCTTT. It codes for CASSSSGTENTEAFF.

This clone came up once. The chain uses TRBV18 and TRBJ2-2; the D is unclear. The germline V and J ends were trimmed by 6 bases and 10 bases, with 27 bases remaining between them. This CDR3 spans 17 amino acids. Germline-derived CDR1 and CDR2 are KGHSH and LQKENI. Here the CDR3 reads CASSLFRVKGFSVELFF. The CDR3 DNA follows: TGTGCCAGCTCGCTGTTCCGGGTCAAAGGATTTAGTGTGGAGCTGTTTTTT.

V and J are TRBV7-4 and TRBJ2-2, with unresolved D. Germline V gene sequence: CDR1 SGHVT, CDR2 SQSDAQ. The CDR3 is 12 residues long. Trimming left V 5 bases short and J 5 bases short, with 6 bases between. CDR3 DNA sequence: TGTGCCAGCAGCCCAACTACCGGGGAGCTGTTTTTT. The encoded protein is CASSPTTGELFF.

There are many counts of this clone. V usage is TRBV6-4 and J usage is TRBJ2-3, with no clear D. The ends were cut back, 6 bases at V and 2 bases at J, with 12 bases in the middle. The CDR3 has 14 residues. CDR1 is MRHNA, CDR2 SNTAGT, per germline. The DNA for the CDR3 is TGTGCCAGCAGCGGTGGAACCACCACAGATACGCAGTATTTT. Protein sequence: CASSGGTTTDTQYF.

The chain uses TRBV19 and TRBJ1-5; D unclear. The V and J ends lost 1 base and 0 bases respectively, with 10 bases between them. The germline V gene has CDR1 LNHDA and CDR2 SQIVND (reference sequence). The CDR3 loop spans 16 amino acids. CDR3 bases: TGTGCCAGTAGTATAGTAGGCAGTTATAGCAATCAGCCCCAGCATTTT. Amino acids: CASSIVGSYSNQPQHF.

The chain is built from TRBV11-2 and TRBJ2-2; D call uncertain. The CDR3 is made up of 16 amino acids. The germline CDR1 and CDR2 sequences are SGHAT and FQNNGV. Trimming took 0 bases from V and 8 from J, leaving 16 bases between them. The CDR3 is CASSLESHRLGGELFF. For the CDR3, the DNA is TGTGCCAGCAGCTTAGAGTCCCACCGGCTAGGGGGGGAGCTGTTTTTT.

V is TRBV5-1 and J is TRBJ2-1; 11 bases agree with TRBD2. The CDR3 contains 15 residues. Germline V gives CDR1 SGHRS, CDR2 YFSETQ. Germline trimming cut 4 bases from V and 8 bases from J; bases unmatched to any gene: 8. The CDR3 here is CASSRLAGGFYEQFF. The DNA for the CDR3 is TGCGCCAGCAGCAGATTAGCGGGAGGGTTTTATGAGCAGTTCTTC.

This chain joins TRBV7-6 and TRBJ2-2, with D possibly matching TRBD2 (6 bases). The CDR3 is 15 residues long. Germline V gives CDR1 SGHVS, CDR2 FNYEAQ. V was pared by 2 bases and J by 1 base, with 8 bases between. CDR3 sequence: CASSLLSGNTGELFF. CDR3 bases: TGTGCCAGCAGCTTACTTAGCGGGAACACCGGGGAGCTGTTTTTT. The full variable domain, in which reference TRBV7-6 and TRBJ2-2 provide the parts outside the CDR3, is GAGVSQSPRYKVTKRGQDVALRCDPISGHVSLYWYRQALGQGPEFLTYFNYEAQQDKSGLPNDRFSAERPEGSISTLTIQRTEQRDSAMYRCASSLLSGNTGELFFGEGSRLTVL.

The chain uses TRBV27 and TRBJ2-5; possibly TRBD1 or TRBD2 for D (5 bases each). CDR3 length: 14 amino acids. Germline CDR1 and CDR2: MNHEY and SMNVEV (reference sequence). CDR3 DNA sequence: TGTGCAACCCAGTCCCACGGGACCCAAGAGACCCAGTACTTC. It is translated as CATQSHGTQETQYF.

Turning to this clone: A much bigger clone sits one base away, suggesting this may be a read error. CDR3 DNA: TGCGCCAGCAGCTTGGCTCGGGACAGGGAATATGATTGGGAAAAACTGTTTTTT. Translated: CASSLARDREYDWEKLFF. This rearrangement joins TRBV5-1 to TRBJ1-4; 9 bases match TRBD1. Germline V CDR1 and CDR2: SGHRS, YFSETQ. After removal of 0 bases from V and 8 bases from J, the junction contained 14 bases not matched to a gene. The CDR3 contains 18 residues.

This chain connects TRBV25-1 to TRBJ2-7, with D perhaps matching TRBD1 or TRBD2 (6 bases each). CDR3 length equals 16 residues. Trimming shortened V by 3 bases and J by 3 bases, and 18 bases separated the two germline ends. Germline V gene sequence: CDR1 MGHDK, CDR2 SYGVNS. This CDR3 is CASSEGYEEGGYEQYF. Written as DNA, the CDR3 is TGTGCCAGCAGTGAGGGCTACGAGGAGGGGGGCTACGAGCAGTACTTC.

This clone was recorded a few times. V gene TRBV6-1 combines with J gene TRBJ1-5; D remains unclear. Germline loops: CDR1 MNHNS, CDR2 SASEGT. V dropped 4 bases and J dropped 7 bases, with 11 bases sitting between them. The CDR3 runs 13 residues. The CDR3 is CASSASGSQPQHF. CDR3 in DNA: TGTGCCAGCAGTGCTTCGGGTTCGCAGCCCCAGCATTTT.

This clone showed up just a few times. The chain recombines TRBV27 with TRBJ2-7; 13 nucleotides match TRBD2. The J segment lost 2 bases and the V segment lost 0 bases, leaving 4 bases of the junction unmatched. Germline V CDR1 and CDR2: MNHEY, SMNVEV (reference sequence). The CDR3 is 17 amino acids. CDR3 DNA sequence: TGTGCCAGCAGTTTATCCCGGGGGACTAGCGGGACCTACGAGCAGTACTTC. It is translated as CASSLSRGTSGTYEQYF.

About this clone itself: A read error likely explains this, since a far larger clone differs by one base. The V call is TRBV10-3, the J call TRBJ2-7; TRBD2 is a possible D gene (5 bases). Germline V CDR1 and CDR2: ENHRY, SYGVKD. V lost 5 bases and J lost 7, with 15 bases in between. This CDR3 is built from 13 residues. The CDR3 nucleotides are TGTGCCATCAGTTCCGGACTTCTCGGGGAGCAGTACTTC. Its protein product is CAISSGLLGEQYF.